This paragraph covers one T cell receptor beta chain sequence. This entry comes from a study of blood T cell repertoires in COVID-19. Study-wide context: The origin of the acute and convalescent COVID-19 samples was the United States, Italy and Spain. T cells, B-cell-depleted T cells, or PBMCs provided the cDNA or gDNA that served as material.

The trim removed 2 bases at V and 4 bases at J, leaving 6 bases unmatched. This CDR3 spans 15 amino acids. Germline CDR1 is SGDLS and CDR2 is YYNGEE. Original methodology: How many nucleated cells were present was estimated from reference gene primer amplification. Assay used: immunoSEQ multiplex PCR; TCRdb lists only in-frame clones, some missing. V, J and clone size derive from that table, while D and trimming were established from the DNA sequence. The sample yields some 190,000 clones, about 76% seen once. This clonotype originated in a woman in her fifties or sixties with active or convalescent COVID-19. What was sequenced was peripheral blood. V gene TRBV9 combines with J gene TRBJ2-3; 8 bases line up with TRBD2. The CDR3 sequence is CASSVGGGPSDTQYF. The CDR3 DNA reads TGTGCCAGCAGCGTTGGCGGGGGGCCTTCAGATACGCAGTATTTT.